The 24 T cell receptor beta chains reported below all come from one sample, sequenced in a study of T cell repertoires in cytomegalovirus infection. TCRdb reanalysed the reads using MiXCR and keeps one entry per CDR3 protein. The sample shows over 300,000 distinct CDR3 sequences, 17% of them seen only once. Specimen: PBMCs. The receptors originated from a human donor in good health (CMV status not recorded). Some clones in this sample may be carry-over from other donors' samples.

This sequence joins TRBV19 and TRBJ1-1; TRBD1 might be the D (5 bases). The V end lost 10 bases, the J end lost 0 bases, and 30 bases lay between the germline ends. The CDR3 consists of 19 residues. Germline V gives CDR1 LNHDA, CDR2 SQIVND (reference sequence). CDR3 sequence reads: CATQRQPSSPDVMNTEAFF. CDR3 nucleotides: TGTGCCACCCAGAGACAGCCGTCATCCCCGGACGTCATGAACACTGAAGCTTTCTTT.

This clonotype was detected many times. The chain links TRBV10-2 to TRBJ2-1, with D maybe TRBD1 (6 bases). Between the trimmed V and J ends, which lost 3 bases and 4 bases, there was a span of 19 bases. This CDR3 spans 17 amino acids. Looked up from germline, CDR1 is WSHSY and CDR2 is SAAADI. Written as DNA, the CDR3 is TGCGCCAGCAGTGAAGGGGTTGCCAGGGGAAAATACAATGAGCAGTTCTTC. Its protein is CASSEGVARGKYNEQFF.

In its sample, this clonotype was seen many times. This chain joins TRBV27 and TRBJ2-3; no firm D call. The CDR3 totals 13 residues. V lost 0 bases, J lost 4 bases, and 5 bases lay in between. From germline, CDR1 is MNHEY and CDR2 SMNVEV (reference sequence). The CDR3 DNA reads TGTGCCAGCAGTTTATCGTATGCAGATACGCAGTATTTT. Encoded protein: CASSLSYADTQYF.

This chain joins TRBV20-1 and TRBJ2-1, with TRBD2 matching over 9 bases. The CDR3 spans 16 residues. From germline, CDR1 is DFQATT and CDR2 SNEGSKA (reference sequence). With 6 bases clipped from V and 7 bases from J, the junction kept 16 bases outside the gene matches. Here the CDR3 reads CSAAGGSGGPGNEQFF. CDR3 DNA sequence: TGCAGTGCCGCCGGGGGTAGCGGGGGCCCTGGAAATGAGCAGTTCTTC.

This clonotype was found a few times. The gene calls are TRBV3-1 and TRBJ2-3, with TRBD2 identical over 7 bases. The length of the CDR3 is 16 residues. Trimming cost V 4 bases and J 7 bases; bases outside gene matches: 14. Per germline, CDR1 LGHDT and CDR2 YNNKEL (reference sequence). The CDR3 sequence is CASSPSLGQGGNTQYF. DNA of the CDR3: TGTGCCAGCAGCCCCTCATTAGGCCAGGGAGGGAATACGCAGTATTTT.

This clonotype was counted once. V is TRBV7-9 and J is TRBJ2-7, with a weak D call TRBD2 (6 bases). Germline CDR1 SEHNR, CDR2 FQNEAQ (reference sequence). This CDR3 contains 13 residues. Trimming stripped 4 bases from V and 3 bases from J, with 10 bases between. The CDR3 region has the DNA TGTGCCAGCAGCTCCAGGGAGGTCTACGAGCAGTACTTC. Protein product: CASSSREVYEQYF.

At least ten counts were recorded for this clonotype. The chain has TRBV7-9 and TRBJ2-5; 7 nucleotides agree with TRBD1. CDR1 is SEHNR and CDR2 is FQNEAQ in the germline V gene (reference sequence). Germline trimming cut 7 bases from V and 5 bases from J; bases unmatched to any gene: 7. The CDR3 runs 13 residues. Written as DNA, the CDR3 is TGTGCCAGCAACAGGGGCGCGGTGGAGACCCAGTACTTC. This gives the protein CASNRGAVETQYF.

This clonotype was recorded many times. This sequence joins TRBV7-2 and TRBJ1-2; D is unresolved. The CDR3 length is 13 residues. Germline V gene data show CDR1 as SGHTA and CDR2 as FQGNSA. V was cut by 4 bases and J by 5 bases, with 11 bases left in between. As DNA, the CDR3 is TGTGCCAGCAGCTCCAGGAATCTATATGGCTACACCTTC. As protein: CASSSRNLYGYTF. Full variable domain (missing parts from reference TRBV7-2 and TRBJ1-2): GAGVSQSPSNKVTEKGKDVELRCDPISGHTALYWYRQSLGQGLEFLIYFQGNSAPDKSGLPSDRFSAERTGGSVSTLTIQRTQQEDSAVYLCASSSRNLYGYTFGSGTRLTVV.

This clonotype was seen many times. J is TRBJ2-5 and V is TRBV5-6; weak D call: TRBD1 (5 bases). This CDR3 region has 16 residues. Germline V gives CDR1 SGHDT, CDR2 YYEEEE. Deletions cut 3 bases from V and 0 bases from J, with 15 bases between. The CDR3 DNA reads TGTGCCAGCAGCTGGTTCGGACAAGCGTACCAAGAGACCCAGTACTTC. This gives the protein CASSWFGQAYQETQYF.

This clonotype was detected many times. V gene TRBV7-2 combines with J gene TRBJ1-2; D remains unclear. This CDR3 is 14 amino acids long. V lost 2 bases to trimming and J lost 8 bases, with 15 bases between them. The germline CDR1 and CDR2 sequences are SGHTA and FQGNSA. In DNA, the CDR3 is TGTGCCAGCAGCTTATTAGGGCAGGTCGGAGGCTACACCTTC. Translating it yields CASSLLGQVGGYTF.

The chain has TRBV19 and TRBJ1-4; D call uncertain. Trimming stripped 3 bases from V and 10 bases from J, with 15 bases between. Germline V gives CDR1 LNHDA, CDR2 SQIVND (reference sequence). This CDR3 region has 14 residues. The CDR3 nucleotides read TGTGCCAGTAGTATCGACTCACGGCGTGGAAAACTGTTTTTT. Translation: CASSIDSRRGKLFF. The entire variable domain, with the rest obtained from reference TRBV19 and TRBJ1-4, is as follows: DGGITQSPKYLFRKEGQNVTLSCEQNLNHDAMYWYRQDPGQGLRLIYYSQIVNDFQKGDIAEGYSVSREKKESFPLTVTSAQKNPTAFYLCASSIDSRRGKLFFGSGTQLSVL.

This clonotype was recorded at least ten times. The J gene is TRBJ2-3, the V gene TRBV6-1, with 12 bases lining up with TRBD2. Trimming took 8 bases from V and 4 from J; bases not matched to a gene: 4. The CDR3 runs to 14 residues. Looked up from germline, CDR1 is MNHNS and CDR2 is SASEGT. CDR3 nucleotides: TGTGCCAGCTGGCCTAGCGGGGGGGCAGATACGCAGTATTTT. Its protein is CASWPSGGADTQYF.

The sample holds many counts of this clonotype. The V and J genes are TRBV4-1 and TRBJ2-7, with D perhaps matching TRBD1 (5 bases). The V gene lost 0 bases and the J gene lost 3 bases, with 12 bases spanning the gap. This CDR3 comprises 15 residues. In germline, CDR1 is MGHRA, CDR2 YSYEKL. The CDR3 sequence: CASSQDQGYLYEQYF. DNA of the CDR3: TGCGCCAGCAGCCAAGACCAGGGCTACCTCTACGAGCAGTACTTC.

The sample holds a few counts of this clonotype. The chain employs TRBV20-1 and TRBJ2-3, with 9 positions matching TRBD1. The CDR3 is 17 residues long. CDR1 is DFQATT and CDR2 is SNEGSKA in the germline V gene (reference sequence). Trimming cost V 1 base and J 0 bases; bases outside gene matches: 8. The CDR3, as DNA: TGCAGTGCTAGAGTTATTGTAGGGACAGGGAGCACAGATACGCAGTATTTT. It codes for CSARVIVGTGSTDTQYF.

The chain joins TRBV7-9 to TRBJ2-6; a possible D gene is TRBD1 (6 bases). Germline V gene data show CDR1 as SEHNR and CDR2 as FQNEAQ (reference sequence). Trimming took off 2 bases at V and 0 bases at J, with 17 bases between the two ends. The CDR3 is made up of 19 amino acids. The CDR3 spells CASSLWGRTDSSGANVLTF. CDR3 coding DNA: TGTGCCAGCAGCTTATGGGGTCGGACAGATAGCTCTGGGGCCAACGTCCTGACTTTC.

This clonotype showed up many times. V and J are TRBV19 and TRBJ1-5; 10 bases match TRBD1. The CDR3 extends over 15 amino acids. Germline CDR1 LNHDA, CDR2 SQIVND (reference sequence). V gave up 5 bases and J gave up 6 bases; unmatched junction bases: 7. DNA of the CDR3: TGTGCCAGTAGTCCGGCGACAGGGGGCTCTCAGCCCCAGCATTTT. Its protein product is CASSPATGGSQPQHF.

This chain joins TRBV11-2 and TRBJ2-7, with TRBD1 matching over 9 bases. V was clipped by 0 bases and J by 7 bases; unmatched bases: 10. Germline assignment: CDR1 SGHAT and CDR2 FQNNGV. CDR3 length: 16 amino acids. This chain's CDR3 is CASSLDLTGQGEEQYF. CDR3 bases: TGTGCCAGCAGCTTAGATCTCACGGGACAGGGCGAGGAGCAGTACTTC.

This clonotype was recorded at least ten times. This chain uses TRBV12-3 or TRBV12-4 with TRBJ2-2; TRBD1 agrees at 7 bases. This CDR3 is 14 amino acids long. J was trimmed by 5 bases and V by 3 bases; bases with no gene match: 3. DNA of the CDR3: TGTGCCAGCAGTTTCGACAGGGTGACCGGGGAGCTGTTTTTT. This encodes CASSFDRVTGELFF.

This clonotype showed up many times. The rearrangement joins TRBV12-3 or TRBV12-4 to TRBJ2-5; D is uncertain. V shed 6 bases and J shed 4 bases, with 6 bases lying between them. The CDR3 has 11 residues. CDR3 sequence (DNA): TGTGCCAGCAGCTTCTTAGAGACCCAGTACTTC. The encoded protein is CASSFLETQYF.

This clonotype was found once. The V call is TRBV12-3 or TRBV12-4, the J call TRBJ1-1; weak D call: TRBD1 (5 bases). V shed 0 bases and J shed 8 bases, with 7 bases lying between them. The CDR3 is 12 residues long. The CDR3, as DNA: TGTGCCAGCAGTTTAGCGCGGGGGGAAGCTTTCTTT. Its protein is CASSLARGEAFF.

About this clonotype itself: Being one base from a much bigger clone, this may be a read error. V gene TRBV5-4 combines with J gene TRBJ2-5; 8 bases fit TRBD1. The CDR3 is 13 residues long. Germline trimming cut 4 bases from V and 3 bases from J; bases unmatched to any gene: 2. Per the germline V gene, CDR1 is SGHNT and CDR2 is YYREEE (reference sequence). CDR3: CASSAQGEETQYF. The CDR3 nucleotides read TGTGCCAGCAGCGCACAGGGGGAAGAGACCCAGTACTTC.

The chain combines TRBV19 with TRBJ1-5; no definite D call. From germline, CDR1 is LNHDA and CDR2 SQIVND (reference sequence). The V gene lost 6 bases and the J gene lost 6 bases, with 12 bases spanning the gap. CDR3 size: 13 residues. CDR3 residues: CASSLSSLQPQHF. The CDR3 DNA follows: TGTGCCAGTAGCCTATCTAGTCTTCAGCCCCAGCATTTT.

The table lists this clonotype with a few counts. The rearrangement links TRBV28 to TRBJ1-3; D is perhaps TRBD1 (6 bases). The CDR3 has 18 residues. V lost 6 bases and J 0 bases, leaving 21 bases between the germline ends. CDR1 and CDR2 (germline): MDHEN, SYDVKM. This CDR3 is CASRRGGGTTRSGNTIYF. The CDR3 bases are TGTGCCAGCAGGAGAGGAGGTGGGACAACTCGCTCTGGAAACACCATATATTTT.

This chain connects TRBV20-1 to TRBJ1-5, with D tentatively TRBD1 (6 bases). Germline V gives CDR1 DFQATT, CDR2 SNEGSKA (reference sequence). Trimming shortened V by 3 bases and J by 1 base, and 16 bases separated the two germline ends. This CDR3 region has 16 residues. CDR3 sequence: CSARERWGASNQPQHF. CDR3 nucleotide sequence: TGCAGTGCTAGGGAGAGGTGGGGGGCGAGCAATCAGCCCCAGCATTTT.